This T cell receptor (beta chain) was documented in a study of blood T cell repertoires in COVID-19. Study-level information: Sample material is recorded as cDNA or gDNA derived from T cells, B-cell-depleted T cells, or PBMCs.

Some clones are missing from TCRdb's copy, which holds only in-frame ones; the method was immunoSEQ multiplex PCR. The table includes under 250,000 clones, 80% to 90% detected once. Individuals aged roughly 18 to 100 years were recruited from about two dozen US areas. Exposed participants encountered a COVID-19 case during the 2 weeks preceding study entry. This clone was found once. The specimen was PBMCs or T cells enriched from blood (not recorded which). The receptor was isolated from a woman aged 25 to 39 who had been exposed to COVID-19.

The CDR3 DNA sequence: TGTGCCAGCGGGGGAGTTTCCTACAATGAGCAGTTCTTC. Protein: CASGGVSYNEQFF. V and J are TRBV19 and TRBJ2-1, with a tentative D call TRBD2 (6 bases). Germline CDR1 LNHDA, CDR2 SQIVND (reference sequence). The CDR3 length is 13 residues. V was cut by 9 bases and J by 1 base, with 10 bases left in between.